This T cell receptor (beta chain) appears in the sequencing data of a study of blood T cell repertoires in COVID-19 (TCRdb year 2020). With regard to the full study: The collaborator samples originated in the United States, Italy and Spain and spanned the acute and convalescent phases of COVID-19. The dataset comprised deeply sampled blood TCRbeta repertoires from subjects exposed to, actively infected with, or recovered from COVID-19. HLA class I and class II types, where available, came from metadata supplied by the sample provider rather than from assay-based typing. The material from the prospective study consisted of cDNA or gDNA derived from T cells, B-cell-depleted T cells, or PBMCs. The samples were drawn from two sources: the first 160 participants of the ongoing ImmuneRACE study, and 1,254 subjects contributed by 6 global collaborators. The repertoires were released in a freely available public database meant as a resource for research on the immune response to SARS-CoV-2. Sample metadata almost always included a de-identified subject ID, COVID-19 status, age in years and sex. Beyond this particular receptor, the publication reports: The amount of clinical and demographic metadata varied by source and participant and was provided uncurated.

Of note for this clone: The target of this receptor is not known. Qualities for individual bases were not recorded, and no much larger clone is one base off.

Collaborating institutions collected whole blood in K2EDTA tubes following their own protocols. For TCRbeta analysis, collaborator samples were shipped as frozen whole blood, as isolated PBMCs, or as DNA extracted from either sample type. The immunoSEQ Assay, a bias-controlled multiplex PCR, was used to amplify TCRbeta CDR3 regions from genomic DNA. As for how the authors treated the data: The number of nucleated cells in each sample was estimated by amplification of reference gene primers within the assay. Sequence reads were collapsed and filtered to measure the absolute abundance of every unique TCRbeta CDR3 rearrangement. For each sample, productive Simpson clonality was calculated by taking the square root of Simpson's diversity index across productive rearrangements. Not all clones reach the TCRdb copy of this immuneACCESS table, which keeps in-frame sequences only. Checked studies attribute under half of the gap to unresolved V genes and leave the rest unexplained. The DNA was the basis for D and trimming; V, J and clone size are from that table. The sample table contains around 140,000 clones; only one count was recorded for approximately 88% of them. The ten largest make up roughly 1.9% of the sample.

Per the germline V gene, MNHNS is the CDR1 and SASEGT is the CDR2. V is cut back by 0 bases and J by 0 bases, with 14 bases in the junction unmatched. The CDR3 sequence holds 20 residues, the cysteine and phenylalanine included. The read is trimmed to its CDR3 DNA, 60 bases read in frame from base 1. The sequence joins TRBV6-1 to TRBJ1-5, and TRBD1 aligns with 7 junction nucleotides. The sequencing input was peripheral blood. The TCR originated in a man in his 70s with acute or convalescent COVID-19. The encoded CDR3 is CASSEAGRGSFGYSNQPQHF. The nucleotide sequence is TGTGCCAGCAGTGAAGCGGGCAGGGGGTCCTTCGGCTATAGCAATCAGCCCCAGCATTTT.